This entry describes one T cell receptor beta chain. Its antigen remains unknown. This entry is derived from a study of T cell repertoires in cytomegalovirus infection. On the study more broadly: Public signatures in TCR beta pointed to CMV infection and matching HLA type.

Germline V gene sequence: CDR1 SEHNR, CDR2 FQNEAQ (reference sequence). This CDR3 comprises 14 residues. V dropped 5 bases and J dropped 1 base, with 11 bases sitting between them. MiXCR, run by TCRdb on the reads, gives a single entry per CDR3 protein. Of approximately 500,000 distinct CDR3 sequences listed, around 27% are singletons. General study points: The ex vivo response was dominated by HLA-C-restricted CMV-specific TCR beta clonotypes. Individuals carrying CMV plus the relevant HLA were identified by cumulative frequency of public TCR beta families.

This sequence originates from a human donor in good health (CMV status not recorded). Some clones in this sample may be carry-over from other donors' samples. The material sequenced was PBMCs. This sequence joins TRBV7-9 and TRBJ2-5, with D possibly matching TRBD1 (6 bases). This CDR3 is CASSPRTAQETQYF. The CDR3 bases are TGTGCCAGCAGCCCAAGGACAGCCCAAGAGACCCAGTACTTC.